This TCR beta chain was profiled in a study of PD-1 blockade in classical Hodgkin lymphoma. Study conclusions and caveats: Reports described newly diagnosed patients as having lower baseline TCR diversity than healthy donors. Those starting nivolumab under 1 year post-ASCT were excluded. Newly diagnosed patients had diversity similar to the baseline diversity of complete responders.

The V and J ends lost 0 bases and 3 bases respectively, with 12 bases between them. Germline CDR1 reads SGHRS; CDR2 reads YFSETQ. The CDR3 is 15 amino acids. Sequencing was performed with immunoSEQ multiplex PCR; in TCRdb, only in-frame clones are kept and a portion is missing. Counted here are 100,000 or so clones, roughly 89% occurring once; the ten biggest clones make up approximately 6.3%. This clone was seen only once. Antigen unknown. Each patient experienced a relapse that followed autologous stem cell transplantation, and brentuximab vedotin exposure varied. The sequencing here drew on peripheral blood mononuclear cells (PBMCs), taken before the second cycle of nivolumab. The rearrangement links TRBV5-1 to TRBJ1-1; D gene ambiguous. The TCR was taken from a human donor with classical Hodgkin lymphoma. The CDR3 reads CASSLVAAGDTEAFF. CDR3 sequence (DNA): TGCGCCAGCAGCTTGGTAGCAGCTGGGGACACTGAAGCTTTCTTT.